One and the same sample provided the 23 T cell receptor beta chains below, sequenced in a study of cytomegalovirus exposure and HLA in healthy donors. Primers: 60 Vbeta forward and 13 Jbeta reverse. Sequenced by immunoSEQ multiplex PCR; TCRdb stores in-frame clones only, minus some. The profile covers some 140,000 clones, with about 78% appearing a single time and roughly 1.2% taken by the ten largest. Specimen: PBMCs. These receptors all stem from a middle-aged man in good health and CMV-seronegative.

This chain joins TRBV5-4 and TRBJ1-1; TRBD1 is a possible D gene (6 bases). Germline values: CDR1 SGHNT, CDR2 YYREEE (reference sequence). V was clipped by 5 bases and J by 5 bases, with 13 bases between them. The CDR3 is 13 residues long. For the CDR3, the DNA is TGTGCCAGCAGGGACGAGGGGGGGACTGAAGCTTTCTTT. Translating gives CASRDEGGTEAFF.

V is TRBV18 and J is TRBJ1-1; TRBD1 aligns across 9 bases. V lost 3 bases, J lost 3 bases, and 8 bases stayed unmatched. The CDR3 length is 16 residues. Germline assignment: CDR1 KGHSH and CDR2 LQKENI. The CDR3, as DNA: TGTGCCAGCTCACCTACTGCCGGGACAGGGCACACTGAAGCTTTCTTT. Protein product: CASSPTAGTGHTEAFF.

CDR3 in DNA: TGTGCCAGCACCCCAGGGCCTGACTATGGCTACACCTTC. Translated: CASTPGPDYGYTF. The V and J genes are TRBV28 and TRBJ1-2, with D tentatively TRBD1 (5 bases). The CDR3 extends over 13 amino acids. CDR1 MDHEN and CDR2 SYDVKM come from the germline V gene. The V gene lost 7 bases and the J gene lost 3 bases, with 12 bases spanning the gap.

This clone came up once. The chain is built from TRBV19 and TRBJ2-1, with 10 bases aligning to TRBD2. This CDR3 has 15 amino acids. The trim removed 5 bases at V and 8 bases at J, leaving 9 bases unmatched. Germline assignment: CDR1 LNHDA and CDR2 SQIVND (reference sequence). The CDR3 DNA reads TGTGCCAGTAGTCCTGGACTAGCGGAGTGGGATGAGCAGTTCTTC. Residues: CASSPGLAEWDEQFF.

The chain combines TRBV12-1 with TRBJ2-3; TRBD1, the D gene given by the table, was not confirmed from the DNA. TRBV12-1 is reported as a pseudogene. The CDR3 totals 14 residues. As DNA, the CDR3 is TGTGCCAGCAGCTCTTACAGGGCCACAGATACGCAGTATTTT. As protein: CASSSYRATDTQYF.

The rearrangement joins TRBV7-8 to TRBJ1-1; the D gene is possibly TRBD1 (5 bases). CDR1 SGHVS and CDR2 FQNEAQ come from the germline V gene. Between the trimmed V and J ends, which lost 5 bases and 3 bases, there was a span of 13 bases. This CDR3 comprises 14 residues. The CDR3 spells CASSPLVGHTEAFF. CDR3 DNA sequence: TGTGCCAGCAGCCCCCTCGTGGGGCACACTGAAGCTTTCTTT.

V usage is TRBV10-1 and J usage is TRBJ1-1; D uncertain. Looked up from germline, CDR1 is WNHNN and CDR2 is SYGVQD (reference sequence). The V gene lost 2 bases and the J gene lost 6 bases, with 13 bases spanning the gap. This CDR3 is 14 amino acids long. The CDR3 sequence: CASSETPEGAEAFF. DNA of the CDR3: TGCGCCAGCAGTGAGACCCCAGAGGGCGCTGAAGCTTTCTTT.

This chain links TRBV18 with TRBJ2-5, with 10 positions matching TRBD1. The CDR3 has 16 residues. The V and J ends lost 3 bases and 1 base, in that order; junction bases with no gene match: 5. Per germline, CDR1 KGHSH and CDR2 LQKENI. CDR3: CASSPGTGVLQETQYF. CDR3 DNA: TGTGCCAGCTCACCCGGGACAGGGGTCCTCCAAGAGACCCAGTACTTC.

The V gene is TRBV7-9, the J gene TRBJ1-5; D uncertain. CDR1 is SEHNR, CDR2 FQNEAQ, per germline (reference sequence). V was cut by 0 bases and J by 10 bases, with 7 bases left in between. This CDR3 contains 12 residues. Here the CDR3 reads CASSLAAHPQHF. CDR3 nucleotides: TGTGCCAGCAGCTTAGCGGCCCATCCCCAGCATTTT. The entire variable domain, with the rest obtained from reference TRBV7-9 and TRBJ1-5, is as follows: DTGVSQNPRHKITKRGQNVTFRCDPISEHNRLYWYRQTLGQGPEFLTYFQNEAQLEKSRLLSDRFSAERPKGSFSTLEIQRTEQGDSAMYLCASSLAAHPQHFGDGTRLSIL.

The table lists this clone with a few counts. This chain joins TRBV19 and TRBJ1-2, with 7 bases aligning to TRBD1. Germline CDR1 reads LNHDA; CDR2 reads SQIVND (reference sequence). The CDR3 extends over 16 amino acids. Germline trimming cut 2 bases from V and 5 bases from J; bases unmatched to any gene: 11. The CDR3 protein is CASSINYKGQLYGYTF. In DNA, the CDR3 is TGTGCCAGTAGTATAAACTATAAGGGACAGTTGTATGGCTACACCTTC.

This sequence joins TRBV15 and TRBJ2-5, with D maybe TRBD1 (5 bases). V dropped 5 bases and J dropped 2 bases, with 12 bases sitting between them. The CDR3 spans 14 residues. CDR1 and CDR2 (germline): LNHNV, YYDKDF (reference sequence). The CDR3 nucleotides are TGTGCCACCAGCGCTCAGGGAAAACAAGAGACCCAGTACTTC. It specifies CATSAQGKQETQYF.

The V and J genes are TRBV7-2 and TRBJ1-1; D may be TRBD1 (5 bases). Trimming removed 1 base from V and 8 bases from J, with 11 bases in between. Germline-derived CDR1 and CDR2 are SGHTA and FQGNSA. The CDR3 runs 13 residues. CDR3 coding DNA: TGTGCCAGCAGCTTAGTTGGCAGGGAAGAAGCTTTCTTT. Its protein product is CASSLVGREEAFF.

The CDR3 loop is CASRTGISVVGYTF. The CDR3 region has the DNA TGCGCCAGCAGAACAGGGATCTCGGTAGTTGGCTACACCTTC. The V call is TRBV23-1, the J call TRBJ1-2; maybe TRBD1 (6 bases). TRBV23-1 is reported as an ORF; its role is uncertain. V lost 6 bases to trimming and J lost 7 bases, with 18 bases between them. The CDR3 covers 14 residues.

This chain links TRBV28 with TRBJ2-7; TRBD1 aligns across 7 bases. Germline V gene data show CDR1 as MDHEN and CDR2 as SYDVKM. The CDR3 is 13 residues long. V lost 6 bases to trimming and J lost 2 bases; unmatched junction nucleotides: 4. For the CDR3, the DNA is TGTGCCAGCAGAATCCAGGGGGCCTACGAGCAGTACTTC. As protein: CASRIQGAYEQYF.

The chain couples TRBV9 to TRBJ2-5, with 8 bases aligning to TRBD2. The germline V gene has CDR1 SGDLS and CDR2 YYNGEE. There are 15 residues in the CDR3. With 0 bases clipped from V and 6 bases from J, the junction kept 7 bases outside the gene matches. This CDR3 is CASSVGLAGSQTQYF. The CDR3 nucleotides read TGTGCCAGCAGCGTAGGGCTAGCGGGCTCTCAGACCCAGTACTTC.

The chain uses TRBV5-1 and TRBJ1-1; possibly TRBD1 for D (5 bases). Germline V gene lookup returns CDR1 SGHRS and CDR2 YFSETQ. V was shortened by 3 bases and J by 3 bases, with 15 bases between the two germline ends. This CDR3 is 15 amino acids long. CDR3 nucleotides: TGCGCCAGCAGCTGGGCAGGGCCCACGGACACTGAAGCTTTCTTT. Protein sequence: CASSWAGPTDTEAFF.

This rearrangement joins TRBV7-9 to TRBJ2-3, with D tentatively TRBD2 (5 bases). CDR1 is SEHNR and CDR2 is FQNEAQ in the germline V gene (reference sequence). V lost 5 bases and J 8 bases, leaving 11 bases between the germline ends. The CDR3 consists of 12 residues. CDR3 residues: CASSPVGVTQYF. The CDR3 nucleotides are TGTGCCAGCAGCCCTGTGGGAGTTACGCAGTATTTT.

This clone has just a few counts. The V call is TRBV4-1, the J call TRBJ2-1; 11 bases line up with TRBD2. The CDR3 runs 16 residues. Germline CDR1 MGHRA, CDR2 YSYEKL. V trimming: 2 bases; J trimming: 5 bases; junction bases outside the gene matches: 5. CDR3 bases: TGCGCCAGCAGCCAATCGACTAGCGGGACTGACAATGAGCAGTTCTTC. Its translation: CASSQSTSGTDNEQFF.

The chain combines TRBV19 with TRBJ1-5; TRBD1 aligns across 8 bases. V lost 5 bases, J lost 3 bases, and 9 bases stayed unmatched. This CDR3 is built from 16 residues. The germline CDR1 and CDR2 sequences are LNHDA and SQIVND (reference sequence). CDR3 region: CASSVTQGASNQPQHF. The CDR3, as DNA: TGTGCCAGTAGTGTCACCCAGGGGGCCTCCAATCAGCCCCAGCATTTT.

V is TRBV15 and J is TRBJ2-7; 12 bases map to TRBD2. V was clipped by 0 bases and J by 3 bases; unmatched bases: 6. The CDR3 loop spans 17 amino acids. The germline gives CDR1 LNHNV, CDR2 YYDKDF (reference sequence). This chain's CDR3 is CATSRDRTSGIFYEQYF. The DNA of the CDR3 is TGTGCCACCAGCAGAGACCGGACTAGCGGGATATTCTACGAGCAGTACTTC.

J is TRBJ1-5 and V is TRBV28, with no clear D. Per the germline V gene, CDR1 is MDHEN and CDR2 is SYDVKM. V lost 4 bases and J 5 bases, leaving 6 bases between the germline ends. CDR3 size: 12 residues. This chain's CDR3 is CASSSTYQPQHF. The CDR3 DNA sequence: TGTGCCAGCAGTTCGACTTATCAGCCCCAGCATTTT.

This chain connects TRBV15 to TRBJ2-1, with 10 bases identical to TRBD1. The CDR3 sequence is 15 residues long. Trimming took 1 base from V and 6 from J; bases not matched to a gene: 3. Germline V gene sequence: CDR1 LNHNV, CDR2 YYDKDF (reference sequence). The CDR3, as DNA: TGTGCCACCAGCAGAGGCAGGACAGGGGGCAATGAGCAGTTCTTC. Translation: CATSRGRTGGNEQFF.

This chain joins TRBV28 and TRBJ1-4; D uncertain. This CDR3 region has 13 residues. In germline, CDR1 is MDHEN, CDR2 SYDVKM. Trimming took off 7 bases at V and 8 bases at J, with 14 bases between the two ends. The CDR3 DNA reads TGTGCCAGCACCCGGGGATTCGGGGAAAAACTGTTTTTT. Translating gives CASTRGFGEKLFF.